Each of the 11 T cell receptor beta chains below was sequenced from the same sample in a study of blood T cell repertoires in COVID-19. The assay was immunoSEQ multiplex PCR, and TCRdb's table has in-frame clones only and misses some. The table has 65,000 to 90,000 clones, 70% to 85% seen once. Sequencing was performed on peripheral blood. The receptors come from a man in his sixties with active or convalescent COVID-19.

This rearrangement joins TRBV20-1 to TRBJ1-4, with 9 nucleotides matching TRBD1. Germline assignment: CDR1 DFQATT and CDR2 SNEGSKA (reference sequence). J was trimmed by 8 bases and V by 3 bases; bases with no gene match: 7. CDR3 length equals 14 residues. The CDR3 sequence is CSASFRTGVEKLFF. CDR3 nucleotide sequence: TGCAGTGCTAGTTTTAGGACAGGGGTCGAAAAACTGTTTTTT.

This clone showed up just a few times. The CDR3 DNA follows: TGCGCCAGCAGTGAGGGACAGGGCGTCACCAAACTGTTTTTT. Translated: CASSEGQGVTKLFF. The chain links TRBV10-2 to TRBJ1-4; 8 bases map to TRBD1. V dropped 2 bases and J dropped 11; count of bases not matched to a gene: 7. The CDR3 has 14 amino acids. The germline V gene encodes CDR1 WSHSY and CDR2 SAAADI.

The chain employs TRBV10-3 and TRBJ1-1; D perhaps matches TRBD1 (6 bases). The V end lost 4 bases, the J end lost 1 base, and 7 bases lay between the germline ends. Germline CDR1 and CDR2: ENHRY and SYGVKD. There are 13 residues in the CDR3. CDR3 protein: CAISGDTNTEAFF. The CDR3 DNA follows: TGTGCCATCAGTGGGGACACGAACACTGAAGCTTTCTTT.

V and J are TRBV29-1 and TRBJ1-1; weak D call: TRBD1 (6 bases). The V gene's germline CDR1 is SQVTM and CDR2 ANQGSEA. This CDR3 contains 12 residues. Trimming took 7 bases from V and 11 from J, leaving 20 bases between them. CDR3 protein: CSGTMDSLSAFF. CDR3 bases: TGCAGCGGTACCATGGACAGTCTCTCGGCTTTCTTT.

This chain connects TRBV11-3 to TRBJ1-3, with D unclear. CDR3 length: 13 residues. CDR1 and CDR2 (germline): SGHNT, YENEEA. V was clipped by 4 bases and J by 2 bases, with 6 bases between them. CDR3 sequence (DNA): TGTGCCAGCAGCTCAGGTCCTGGAAACACCATATATTTT. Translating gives CASSSGPGNTIYF. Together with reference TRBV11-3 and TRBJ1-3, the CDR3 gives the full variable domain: EAGVVQSPRYKIIEKKQPVAFWCNPISGHNTLYWYLQNLGQGPELLIRYENEEAVDDSQLPKDRFSAERLKGVDSTLKIQPAELGDSAVYLCASSSGPGNTIYFGEGSWLTVV.

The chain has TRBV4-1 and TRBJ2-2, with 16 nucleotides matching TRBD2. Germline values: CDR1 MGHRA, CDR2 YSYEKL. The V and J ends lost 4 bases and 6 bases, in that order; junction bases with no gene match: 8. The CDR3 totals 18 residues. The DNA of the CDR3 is TGCGCCAGCAGCCTCCCCGGGACTAGCGGGGGGGCGGCCGGGGAGCTGTTTTTT. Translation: CASSLPGTSGGAAGELFF.

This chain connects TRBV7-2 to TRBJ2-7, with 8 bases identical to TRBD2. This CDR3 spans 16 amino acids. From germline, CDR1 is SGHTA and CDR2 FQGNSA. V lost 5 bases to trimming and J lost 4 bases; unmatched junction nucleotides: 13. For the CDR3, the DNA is TGTGCCAGCAGCCCTAAAGCGGGGGCAGATCCTTACGAGCAGTACTTC. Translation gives CASSPKAGADPYEQYF.

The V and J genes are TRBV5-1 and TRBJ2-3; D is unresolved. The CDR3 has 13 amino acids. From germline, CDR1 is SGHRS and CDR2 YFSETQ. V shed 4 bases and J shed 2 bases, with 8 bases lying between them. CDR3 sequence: CASSPIPTDTQYF. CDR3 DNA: TGCGCCAGCAGCCCCATCCCCACAGATACGCAGTATTTT. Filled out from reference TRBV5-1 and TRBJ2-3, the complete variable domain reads KAGVTQTPRYLIKTRGQQVTLSCSPISGHRSVSWYQQTPGQGLQFLFEYFSETQRNKGNFPGRFSGRQFSNSRSEMNVSTLELGDSALYLCASSPIPTDTQYFGPGTRLTVL.

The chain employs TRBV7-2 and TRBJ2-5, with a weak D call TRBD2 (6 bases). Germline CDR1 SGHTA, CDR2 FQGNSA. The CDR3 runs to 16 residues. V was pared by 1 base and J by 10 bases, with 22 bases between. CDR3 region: CASSLGGGQRREGQYF. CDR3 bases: TGTGCCAGCAGCTTAGGGGGAGGTCAGAGAAGAGAAGGCCAGTACTTC. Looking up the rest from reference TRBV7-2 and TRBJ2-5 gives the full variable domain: GAGVSQSPSNKVTEKGKDVELRCDPISGHTALYWYRQSLGQGLEFLIYFQGNSAPDKSGLPSDRFSAERTGGSVSTLTIQRTQQEDSAVYLCASSLGGGQRREGQYFGPGTRLLVL.

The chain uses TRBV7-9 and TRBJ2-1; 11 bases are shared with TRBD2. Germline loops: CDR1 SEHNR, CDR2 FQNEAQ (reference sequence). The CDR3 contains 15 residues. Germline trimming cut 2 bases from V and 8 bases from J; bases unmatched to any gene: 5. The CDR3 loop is CASSLSSGGADEQFF. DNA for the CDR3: TGTGCCAGCAGCTTAAGTAGCGGGGGGGCCGATGAGCAGTTCTTC.

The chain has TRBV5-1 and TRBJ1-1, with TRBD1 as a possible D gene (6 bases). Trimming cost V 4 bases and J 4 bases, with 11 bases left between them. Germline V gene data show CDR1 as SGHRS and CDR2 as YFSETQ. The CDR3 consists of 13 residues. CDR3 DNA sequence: TGCGCCAGCAGCACAGGACAGACCACTGAAGCTTTCTTT. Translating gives CASSTGQTTEAFF. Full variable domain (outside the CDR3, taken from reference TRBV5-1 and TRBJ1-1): KAGVTQTPRYLIKTRGQQVTLSCSPISGHRSVSWYQQTPGQGLQFLFEYFSETQRNKGNFPGRFSGRQFSNSRSEMNVSTLELGDSALYLCASSTGQTTEAFFGQGTRLTVV.